The clone carrying this T cell receptor beta chain has a handful of counts. The antigen is unknown. Using its own MiXCR run on the 5' RACE reads, TCRdb lists one record per CDR3 protein. The top ten clones hold less than 1.1% of a sample with some 340,000 distinct CDR3 sequences, approximately 15% of them seen once. These data are taken from a study of CD8 T cells in ankylosing spondylitis. Study observations and caveats: Matched ankylosing spondylitis synovial fluid reportedly showed significant enrichment of disease-linked clones. A motif in TCR beta, a set of roughly eight highly homologous variants, appeared characteristic of ankylosing spondylitis blood.

The J segment lost 4 bases and the V segment lost 8 bases, leaving 2 bases of the junction unmatched. The CDR3 loop spans 13 amino acids. The germline V gene encodes CDR1 LGHDT and CDR2 YNNKEL (reference sequence). The sample was blood, either unsorted or a sorted T cell fraction (not recorded which). The sequence was collected from a male donor with ankylosing spondylitis or in good health (not recorded which). The chain is built from TRBV3-1 and TRBJ1-4; 9 bases match TRBD1. The CDR3 loop reads CASGTGFNEKLFF. The CDR3 region has the DNA TGTGCCAGCGGGACAGGGTTTAATGAAAAACTGTTTTTT.